These 27 T cell receptor beta chains share one sample of origin, sequenced in a study of T cells after yellow fever vaccination. TCRdb reprocessed the 5' RACE reads via MiXCR and lists one record per CDR3 protein. The sample has 150,000 to 200,000 distinct CDR3 sequences, about a tenth seen once. Sequenced material: CD8+ T cells sorted from PBMCs, taken 45 days after the yellow fever booster vaccination. All receptors come from a man younger than 35 who received the YFV17D yellow fever vaccine.

The CDR3 protein is CASTHRPGLAGGRGTDTQYF. The DNA for the CDR3 is TGTGCCAGCACCCACCGACCCGGACTAGCGGGGGGCCGGGGCACAGATACGCAGTATTTT. The V and J genes are TRBV7-9 and TRBJ2-3; 14 nucleotides align to TRBD2. The CDR3 spans 20 residues. Looked up from germline, CDR1 is SEHNR and CDR2 is FQNEAQ (reference sequence). J gave up 1 base and V 7 bases, and 16 bases lay outside the gene matches. The whole variable domain, remainder taken from reference TRBV7-9 and TRBJ2-3, is DTGVSQNPRHKITKRGQNVTFRCDPISEHNRLYWYRQTLGQGPEFLTYFQNEAQLEKSRLLSDRFSAERPKGSFSTLEIQRTEQGDSAMYLCASTHRPGLAGGRGTDTQYFGPGTRLTVL.

About this clonotype itself: A junction boundary mismatches the germline segment, possibly from a read error. V is TRBV20-1 and J is TRBJ2-3, with 7 bases identical to TRBD1. Germline-derived CDR1 and CDR2 are DFQATT and SNEGSKA (reference sequence). This CDR3 is built from 11 residues. The CDR3 nucleotides read TGCAGTGCCGTTACCGACAGGGTCCATTTTTTT. Protein product: CSAVTDRVHFF.

This clonotype has a handful of counts. This chain uses TRBV27 with TRBJ1-2; D is unresolved. CDR1 and CDR2 (germline): MNHEY, SMNVEV (reference sequence). Deletions cut 5 bases from V and 5 bases from J, with 18 bases between. The length of the CDR3 is 15 residues. The CDR3, as DNA: TGTGCCAGCAGTCCTACCCGCCGCCAACCGTATGGCTACACCTTC. Its translation: CASSPTRRQPYGYTF.

The chain is built from TRBV4-1 and TRBJ2-7; TRBD1 agrees at 9 bases. V shed 3 bases, J shed 2 bases, and the junction held 5 bases outside the gene matches. Germline CDR1 and CDR2: MGHRA and YSYEKL. This CDR3 region has 15 residues. The CDR3 reads CASSQRQGETYEQYF. The CDR3 DNA is TGCGCCAGCAGCCAGAGACAGGGGGAAACCTACGAGCAGTACTTC.

This clonotype came up a few times. The rearrangement joins TRBV27 to TRBJ2-1; 12 bases align to TRBD2. This CDR3 region has 15 residues. Germline lookup yields CDR1 MNHEY and CDR2 SMNVEV (reference sequence). The J segment lost 6 bases and the V segment lost 5 bases, leaving 5 bases of the junction unmatched. The CDR3 region is CASSPTSGGPNEQFF. Written as DNA, the CDR3 is TGTGCCAGCAGTCCGACTAGCGGGGGTCCCAATGAGCAGTTCTTC.

This clonotype has only a few counts. The chain recombines TRBV11-2 with TRBJ2-7; tentative D call: TRBD1 (6 bases). Trimming took off 6 bases at V and 0 bases at J, with 15 bases between the two ends. The CDR3 extends over 15 amino acids. Per the germline V gene, CDR1 is SGHAT and CDR2 is FQNNGV. The CDR3 region has the DNA TGTGCCAGCAGACCAACAGGGCTTAGCTCCTACGAGCAGTACTTC. Translation gives CASRPTGLSSYEQYF.

This clonotype turned up a few times. The V gene is TRBV12-3 or TRBV12-4, the J gene TRBJ2-4; 7 bases fit TRBD2. Trimming at V came to 7 bases and at J to 2 bases, leaving 11 bases not matched to a gene. The CDR3 loop spans 16 amino acids. The CDR3 is CASTLSGVVTKNIQYF. As DNA, the CDR3 is TGTGCCAGCACGTTAAGCGGGGTGGTAACCAAAAACATTCAGTACTTC.

The V and J genes are TRBV27 and TRBJ2-1; 9 bases match TRBD2. V gave up 0 bases and J gave up 9 bases; unmatched junction bases: 9. The CDR3 is 16 residues long. Germline lookup yields CDR1 MNHEY and CDR2 SMNVEV (reference sequence). For the CDR3, the DNA is TGTGCCAGCAGTTTATCGTTTGGCGGGGGGGGAGCTGAGCAGTTCTTC. Protein sequence: CASSLSFGGGGAEQFF.

This chain links TRBV3-1 with TRBJ1-1; no definite D call. CDR3 length: 16 amino acids. Germline CDR1 is LGHDT and CDR2 is YNNKEL (reference sequence). V was cut by 3 bases and J by 0 bases, with 14 bases left in between. The CDR3 reads CASSQATSWVNTEAFF. In DNA form, the CDR3 reads TGTGCCAGCAGCCAGGCAACGTCGTGGGTGAACACTGAAGCTTTCTTT.

This clonotype was counted many times. The chain links TRBV7-9 to TRBJ2-5; 11 positions agree with TRBD1. Germline V gene data show CDR1 as SEHNR and CDR2 as FQNEAQ (reference sequence). The CDR3 length is 16 residues. Trimming cost V 2 bases and J 3 bases; bases outside gene matches: 5. For the CDR3, the DNA is TGTGCCAGCAGCTTAAGGGACAGGGGGTTGGAAGAGACCCAGTACTTC. It translates to CASSLRDRGLEETQYF. Using reference TRBV7-9 and TRBJ2-5 for the parts outside the CDR3, the full variable domain is DTGVSQNPRHKITKRGQNVTFRCDPISEHNRLYWYRQTLGQGPEFLTYFQNEAQLEKSRLLSDRFSAERPKGSFSTLEIQRTEQGDSAMYLCASSLRDRGLEETQYFGPGTRLLVL.

This clonotype has more than one count but fewer than ten. This rearrangement joins TRBV4-1 to TRBJ1-5; 11 nucleotides agree with TRBD1. The CDR3 contains 15 residues. Germline V gives CDR1 MGHRA, CDR2 YSYEKL. V lost 4 bases, J lost 6 bases, and 5 bases stayed unmatched. CDR3 region: CASSRGTGGGQPQHF. The CDR3 bases are TGCGCCAGCAGCCGAGGGACAGGGGGTGGTCAGCCCCAGCATTTT.

This sequence joins TRBV12-3 or TRBV12-4 and TRBJ2-3, with a possible D match to TRBD2 (5 bases). The V end lost 3 bases, the J end lost 6 bases, and 16 bases lay between the germline ends. The CDR3 runs 15 residues. The CDR3 region has the DNA TGTGCCAGCAGTTTGATCTACGGGGTAAGGGATACGCAGTATTTT. This codes for CASSLIYGVRDTQYF.

The V and J genes are TRBV11-2 and TRBJ2-1, with D uncertain. This CDR3 comprises 14 residues. In germline, CDR1 is SGHAT, CDR2 FQNNGV. The germline V and J ends were trimmed by 6 bases and 2 bases, with 11 bases remaining between them. This CDR3 is CASSLVDPYNEQFF. The CDR3 DNA is TGTGCCAGCAGTCTGGTGGATCCCTACAATGAGCAGTTCTTC.

In its sample, this clonotype was seen a few times. The chain recombines TRBV4-1 with TRBJ1-2, with no clear D. The germline V gene has CDR1 MGHRA and CDR2 YSYEKL. V was cut by 3 bases and J by 4 bases, with 15 bases left in between. The CDR3 sequence is 15 residues long. The CDR3, as DNA: TGCGCCAGCAGCCAGGACCAAGCGCGTGGCTATGGCTACACCTTC. Protein: CASSQDQARGYGYTF.

This chain joins TRBV12-3 or TRBV12-4 and TRBJ2-5, with TRBD1 matching over 10 bases. V was clipped by 6 bases and J by 4 bases; unmatched bases: 5. CDR3 size: 14 residues. The CDR3 loop reads CASRFGQGVETQYF. CDR3 nucleotide sequence: TGTGCCAGCAGATTCGGACAGGGGGTAGAGACCCAGTACTTC.

This clonotype was found a few times. This chain links TRBV6-5 with TRBJ1-2; tentatively, D is TRBD1 (6 bases). Trimming stripped 0 bases from V and 4 bases from J, with 9 bases between. Germline CDR1 reads MNHEY; CDR2 reads SVGAGI. CDR3 length: 14 amino acids. CDR3 loop: CASSYSRTAYGYTF. The CDR3 DNA reads as TGTGCCAGCAGTTACTCGAGGACAGCCTATGGCTACACCTTC.

The chain couples TRBV3-1 to TRBJ2-4; TRBD1 matches at 11 bases. Germline V CDR1 and CDR2: LGHDT, YNNKEL (reference sequence). Trimming cost V 9 bases and J 0 bases; bases outside gene matches: 25. The CDR3 is 22 residues long. The CDR3 nucleotides are TGTGCCAGTGCTACCGGGACAGGGGGGGCAACACCTCTGATACTAGCCAAAAACATTCAGTACTTC. Translation: CASATGTGGATPLILAKNIQYF. Based on the CDR3 plus reference TRBV3-1 and TRBJ2-4, the full variable domain is DTAVSQTPKYLVTQMGNDKSIKCEQNLGHDTMYWYKQDSKKFLKIMFSYNNKELIINETVPNRFSPKSPDKAHLNLHINSLELGDSAVYFCASATGTGGATPLILAKNIQYFGAGTRLSVL.

A few counts support this clonotype. The chain links TRBV9 to TRBJ2-5, with D unclear. The CDR3 loop spans 14 amino acids. Per germline, CDR1 SGDLS and CDR2 YYNGEE. Between the trimmed V and J ends, which lost 4 bases and 2 bases, there was a span of 12 bases. The CDR3 spells CASSSSVGQETQYF. CDR3 sequence (DNA): TGTGCCAGCAGCTCGTCGGTGGGGCAAGAGACCCAGTACTTC.

In its sample, this clonotype was seen a few times. The chain couples TRBV7-9 to TRBJ2-1; D may correspond to TRBD1 or TRBD2 (5 bases each). CDR1 SEHNR and CDR2 FQNEAQ come from the germline V gene (reference sequence). Trimming removed 5 bases at V and 16 bases at J, with 24 bases between. The CDR3 has 14 residues. This CDR3 is CASSPRAGKGEGFF. The CDR3 region has the DNA TGTGCCAGCAGCCCAAGGGCAGGGAAGGGTGAGGGATTCTTC.

The chain links TRBV3-1 to TRBJ2-1, with TRBD2 matching 7 bases. Germline-derived CDR1 and CDR2 are LGHDT and YNNKEL (reference sequence). CDR3 length: 16 amino acids. V was clipped by 1 base and J by 0 bases; unmatched bases: 3. The CDR3 coding sequence is TGTGCCAGCAGCCAAGTAGGGGACTACTCCTACAATGAGCAGTTCTTC. This gives the protein CASSQVGDYSYNEQFF.

This chain connects TRBV7-6 to TRBJ2-1, with TRBD2 identical over 8 bases. Germline trimming cut 0 bases from V and 0 bases from J; bases unmatched to any gene: 4. Per the germline V gene, CDR1 is SGHVS and CDR2 is FNYEAQ. CDR3 length: 17 residues. This chain's CDR3 is CASSLAPGGSSYNEQFF. In nucleotides, the CDR3 is TGTGCCAGCAGCTTAGCCCCGGGGGGGAGCTCCTACAATGAGCAGTTCTTC.

At least ten counts were recorded for this clonotype. J is TRBJ2-3 and V is TRBV20-1; D is perhaps TRBD1 or TRBD2 (6 bases each). The ends were cut back, 0 bases at V and 3 bases at J, with 13 bases in the middle. Germline V CDR1 and CDR2: DFQATT, SNEGSKA (reference sequence). This CDR3 region has 15 residues. Written as DNA, the CDR3 is TGCAGTGCTAGAGACAGAGGGGGGAAGACAGATACGCAGTATTTT. This encodes CSARDRGGKTDTQYF.

In this sample, this clonotype turned up many times. This CDR3 is CASSSLGGTSGTYNEQFF. The CDR3 DNA sequence: TGTGCCAGCAGCTCCCTCGGTGGGACTAGCGGTACCTACAATGAGCAGTTCTTC. J is TRBJ2-1 and V is TRBV9; TRBD2 aligns across 11 bases. CDR1 SGDLS and CDR2 YYNGEE come from the germline V gene. The CDR3 has 18 residues. V lost 4 bases to trimming and J lost 2 bases; unmatched junction nucleotides: 11.

This clonotype was found many times. The chain employs TRBV7-9 and TRBJ1-6, with TRBD1 as a possible D gene (5 bases). This CDR3 has 14 amino acids. V was shortened by 1 base and J by 8 bases, with 9 bases between the two germline ends. The V gene's germline CDR1 is SEHNR and CDR2 FQNEAQ (reference sequence). CDR3 sequence (DNA): TGTGCCAGCAGCTTAGAGGACACGGATTCACCCCTCCACTTT. Encoded protein: CASSLEDTDSPLHF.

This clonotype was counted ten times or more. This chain connects TRBV7-8 to TRBJ2-7; no reliable D call. From germline, CDR1 is SGHVS and CDR2 FQNEAQ. V gave up 3 bases and J gave up 1 base, with 7 bases separating them. The CDR3 loop spans 13 amino acids. The DNA for the CDR3 is TGTGCCAGCAGCTTTTCTAGGTCCTACGAGCAGTACGTC. It is translated as CASSFSRSYEQYV.

This clonotype has a handful of counts. CDR3 DNA sequence: TGTGCCAGCAGCGTAGCTCCCGATGCGGGACAGGGGACAGATACGCAGTATTTT. This gives the protein CASSVAPDAGQGTDTQYF. V is TRBV9 and J is TRBJ2-3; TRBD1 matches at 10 bases. The CDR3 has 18 amino acids. The V and J ends lost 0 bases and 3 bases, in that order; junction bases with no gene match: 10. Per germline, CDR1 SGDLS and CDR2 YYNGEE.

The chain carries TRBV12-3 or TRBV12-4 and TRBJ1-5, with D uncertain. V lost 1 base to trimming and J lost 6 bases, with 4 bases between them. The CDR3 is 12 amino acids. The CDR3 is CASSLDRQPQHF. The CDR3 nucleotides are TGTGCCAGCAGTTTAGATCGTCAGCCCCAGCATTTT.